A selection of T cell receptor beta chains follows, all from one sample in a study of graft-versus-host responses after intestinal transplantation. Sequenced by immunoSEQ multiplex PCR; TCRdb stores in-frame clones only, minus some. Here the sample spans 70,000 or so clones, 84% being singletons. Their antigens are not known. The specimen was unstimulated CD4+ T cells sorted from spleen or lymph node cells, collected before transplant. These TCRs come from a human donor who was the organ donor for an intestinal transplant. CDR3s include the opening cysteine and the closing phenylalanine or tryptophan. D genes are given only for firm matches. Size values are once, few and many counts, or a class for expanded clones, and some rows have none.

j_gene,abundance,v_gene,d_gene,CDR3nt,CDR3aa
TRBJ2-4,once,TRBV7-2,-,TGTGCCAGCAGCTTAGGGACTAGAGGAAGGACAGGGTCCCTTCAGTACTTC,CASSLGTRGRTGSLQYF
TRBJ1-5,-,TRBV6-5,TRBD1,TGTGCCAGCAGAACTACAGGGGATAGCAATCAGCCCCAGCATTTT,CASRTTGDSNQPQHF
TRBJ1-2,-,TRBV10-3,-,TGTGCCATCAGTGGGCAGGGCGGCTACACCTTC,CAISGQGGYTF
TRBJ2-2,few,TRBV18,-,TGTGCCAGCTCGTATTACATCAGAACCACCGGGGAGCTGTTTTTT,CASSYYIRTTGELFF
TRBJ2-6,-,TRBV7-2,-,TGTGCCAGCAGCTTAGAGGCAGGGATGCTCTCTGGGGCCAACGTCCTGACTTTC,CASSLEAGMLSGANVLTF
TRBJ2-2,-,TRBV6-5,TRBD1,TGTGCCAGCAGTATTCAACAGGGGGCGAACGGGGAGCTGTTTTTT,CASSIQQGANGELFF
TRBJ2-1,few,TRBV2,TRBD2,TGTGCCAGCAGTGAAAGAGGGACTAGCGGCAATGAGCAGTTCTTC,CASSERGTSGNEQFF
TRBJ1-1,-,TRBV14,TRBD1,TGTGCCAGCAGCCAACGGACAGGTTATGTCGCTGAAGCTTTCTTT,CASSQRTGYVAEAFF
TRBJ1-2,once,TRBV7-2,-,TGTGCCAGCAGCTTAGAGGGGTCGACCCACTATGGCTACACCTTC,CASSLEGSTHYGYTF
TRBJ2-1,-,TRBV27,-,TGTGCCAGCAGTTTAGCGGAGTATGGTGAGCAGTTCTTC,CASSLAEYGEQFF
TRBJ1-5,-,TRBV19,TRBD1,TGTGCCAGTAGTGTACCGGGACAGGGTGGGCAGCCCCAGCATTTT,CASSVPGQGGQPQHF
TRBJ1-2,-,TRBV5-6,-,TGTGCCAGCAGCTTGGCGGGGCGCGGGGCTTATGGCTACACCTTC,CASSLAGRGAYGYTF
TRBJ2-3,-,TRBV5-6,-,TGTGCCAGCAGCTCTACAGATACGCAGTATTTT,CASSSTDTQYF
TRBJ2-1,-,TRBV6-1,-,TGTGCCAGCAGTGCGACTAGTTATGAGCAGTTCTTC,CASSATSYEQFF
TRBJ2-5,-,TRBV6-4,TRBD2,TGTGCCAGCAGAGGACTAGCGGGGGTTCCAGAGACCCAGTACTTC,CASRGLAGVPETQYF